These T cell receptor beta chains were read from a single sample in a study of blood T cell repertoires in COVID-19. Method: immunoSEQ multiplex PCR; TCRdb's copy keeps in-frame clones and lacks some. The profile shows about 200,000 clones, roughly 82% of them singletons. The sequencing input was PBMCs or T cells enriched from blood (not recorded which). These receptors originate from a man between 35 and 55 years old who had recovered from COVID-19. Both conserved end residues are part of each CDR3.

TRBV24-1	TRBJ2-6	CATSDDRVSGANVLTF
TRBV10-1	TRBJ2-1	CASSDASSGSYNEQFF
TRBV9	TRBJ2-1	CASSVEAGRGNEQFF
TRBV7-9	TRBJ2-5	CASSPRTGREETQYF
TRBV3-1/TRBV3-2	TRBJ1-2	CASRPRTGAVGGYTF
TRBV5-4	TRBJ1-2	CASSPGQGGNYGYTF
TRBV27	TRBJ1-5	CASSFHGQNNQPQHF
TRBV2	TRBJ1-2	CASCLVPGDLYGYTF
TRBV7-3	TRBJ2-1	CASSSRPGTSGNEQFF
TRBV6-5	TRBJ1-2	CASSPGMGGYTF
TRBV30	TRBJ2-1	CAWSVLDEQFF
TRBV12-5	TRBJ2-1	CASGLVLGAGVTYNEQFF
TRBV6-5	TRBJ1-2	CASRAQGQENYGYTF